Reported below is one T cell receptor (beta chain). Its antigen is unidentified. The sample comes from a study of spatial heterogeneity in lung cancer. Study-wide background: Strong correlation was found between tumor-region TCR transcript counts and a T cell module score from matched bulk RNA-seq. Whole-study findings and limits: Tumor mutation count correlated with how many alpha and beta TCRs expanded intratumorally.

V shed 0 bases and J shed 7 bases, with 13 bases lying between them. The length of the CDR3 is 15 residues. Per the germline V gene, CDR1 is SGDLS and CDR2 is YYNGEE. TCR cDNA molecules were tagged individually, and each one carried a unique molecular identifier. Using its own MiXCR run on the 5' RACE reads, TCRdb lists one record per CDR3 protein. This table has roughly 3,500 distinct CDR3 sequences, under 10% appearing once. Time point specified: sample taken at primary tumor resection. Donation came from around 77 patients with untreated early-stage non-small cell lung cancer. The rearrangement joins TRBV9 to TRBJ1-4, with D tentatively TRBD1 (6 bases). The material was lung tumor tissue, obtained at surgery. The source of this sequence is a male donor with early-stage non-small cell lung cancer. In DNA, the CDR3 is TGTGCCAGCAGCGTAGTCGGGGGGCCGGCTGAAAAACTGTTTTTT. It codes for CASSVVGGPAEKLFF.